These 29 T cell receptor beta chains originate from one sample sequenced in a study of blood T cells in healthy people across ages (dated by TCRdb to 2014 to 2015). Library generation was performed with 5' RACE. This sample was sequenced with an Illumina HiSeq 2500. The second PCR ran for about 7 to 11 cycles and used a J-beta primer mix along with a sample-barcoded 5' primer. TCRdb passed the public sequencing reads through fastp at Q25 and MiXCR, retaining productive beta sequences. Rows matching on CDR3 protein sequence are summarized as one entry with the most common DNA and genes. For this sample there are about 290,000 distinct CDR3 sequences; roughly 29% appear just once. Of the sample, roughly 28% falls within the top ten clones. Sequenced sample: blood. The receptor set was obtained from a woman in her 70s in good health.

The gene calls are TRBV5-1 and TRBJ2-5; D perhaps matches TRBD1 (6 bases). Per the germline V gene, CDR1 is SGHRS and CDR2 is YFSETQ. CDR3 length: 13 residues. Trimming removed 7 bases from V and 4 bases from J, with 14 bases in between. Here the CDR3 DNA reads TGCGCCAGCGGCATAACAGGGTTAGAGACCCAGTACTTC. Translating gives CASGITGLETQYF.

The chain carries TRBV6-2 or TRBV6-3 and TRBJ2-7; D is tentatively TRBD1 or TRBD2 (6 bases each). The closer fit of TRBJ2-1 to the DNA end suggests the J call may be wrong. This CDR3 has 13 residues. Germline assignment: CDR1 MNHEY and CDR2 SVGEGT. Written as DNA, the CDR3 is TGTGCCAGCAGTTACTTAGGGGGGAGGGAGCAGTTCTTC. It encodes CASSYLGGREQFF.

The chain employs TRBV21-1 and TRBJ2-1; the table assigns TRBD2, which was not confirmed against the DNA. TRBV21-1 is a pseudogene locus. The CDR3 sequence is 15 residues long. The CDR3 nucleotides are TGTGCCAGCAGCAAGGAGGGGGAGGGCCCGAATGAGCAGTTCTTC. Its translation: CASSKEGEGPNEQFF.

The chain recombines TRBV29-1 with TRBJ2-2; TRBD1 aligns across 9 bases. V shed 6 bases, J shed 4 bases, and the junction held 12 bases outside the gene matches. This CDR3 comprises 16 residues. In germline, CDR1 is SQVTM, CDR2 ANQGSEA. CDR3 sequence reads: CSVSDPGQGVTGELFF. The CDR3 bases are TGCAGCGTGTCGGACCCGGGACAGGGAGTCACCGGGGAGCTGTTTTTT.

The rearrangement links TRBV28 to TRBJ2-3; D ambiguous. V dropped 8 bases and J dropped 5 bases, with 14 bases sitting between them. The CDR3 sequence is 13 residues long. Germline CDR1 and CDR2: MDHEN and SYDVKM. CDR3 region: CASFSQGVDTQYF. The DNA for the CDR3 is TGTGCCAGCTTCAGCCAAGGAGTAGATACGCAGTATTTT.

The chain employs TRBV2 and TRBJ2-5; D unclear. Deletions cut 6 bases from V and 7 bases from J, with 12 bases between. The germline CDR1 and CDR2 sequences are SNHLY and FYNNEI. The CDR3 has 12 residues. In DNA form, the CDR3 reads TGTGCCAGCAGACCCAATAAGGGGACCCAGTACTTC. Encoded protein: CASRPNKGTQYF.

The chain joins TRBV4-1 to TRBJ2-5; D unresolved. The V end lost 4 bases, the J end lost 2 bases, and 11 bases lay between the germline ends. This CDR3 spans 14 amino acids. Germline-derived CDR1 and CDR2 are MGHRA and YSYEKL. The CDR3 protein is CASSRITGQETQYF. The CDR3 DNA is TGCGCCAGCAGCCGAATAACCGGTCAAGAGACCCAGTACTTC.

This chain joins TRBV28 and TRBJ1-6; D is ambiguous. The CDR3 covers 14 residues. Germline CDR1 MDHEN, CDR2 SYDVKM. V lost 2 bases and J lost 9, with 11 bases in between. CDR3 coding DNA: TGTGCCAGCAGTTTACAGGTCTCCGGTTCACCCCTCCACTTT. It encodes CASSLQVSGSPLHF.

This chain connects TRBV20-1 to TRBJ2-5, with 8 bases fitting TRBD1. Germline trimming cut 1 base from V and 0 bases from J; bases unmatched to any gene: 7. The CDR3 length is 16 residues. Germline V gives CDR1 DFQATT, CDR2 SNEGSKA (reference sequence). CDR3 sequence reads: CSARVDDRGDQETQYF. The CDR3 DNA follows: TGCAGTGCTAGAGTAGACGACAGGGGAGACCAAGAGACCCAGTACTTC.

This sequence joins TRBV28 and TRBJ2-5; 11 nucleotides align to TRBD2. The CDR3 length is 16 residues. Unmatched junction bases numbered 6, after V lost 4 bases and J lost 2 bases. Germline V lookup: CDR1 MDHEN, CDR2 SYDVKM. The CDR3 sequence is CASSWELAGEQETQYF. CDR3 DNA: TGTGCCAGCAGTTGGGAACTAGCGGGAGAACAAGAGACCCAGTACTTC.

This chain uses TRBV29-1 with TRBJ2-5, with D maybe TRBD2 (5 bases). Germline V gene sequence: CDR1 SQVTM, CDR2 ANQGSEA. Trimming cost V 7 bases and J 11 bases, with 14 bases left between them. This CDR3 has 10 amino acids. The CDR3 protein is CSDKLGEQYF. The CDR3 bases are TGCAGCGATAAACTCGGGGAGCAGTACTTC.

This clonotype was counted only a few times. This chain uses TRBV28 with TRBJ2-3; TRBD2 might be the D (6 bases). The V gene's germline CDR1 is MDHEN and CDR2 SYDVKM. The CDR3 runs to 12 residues. Trimming shortened V by 10 bases and J by 0 bases, and 8 bases separated the two germline ends. The CDR3 nucleotides read TGTGCCACCCGGGAGAGCACAGATACGCAGTATTTT. Its translation is CATRESTDTQYF.

There are a few counts of this clonotype. The chain is built from TRBV12-3 or TRBV12-4 and TRBJ2-1; D is uncertain. This CDR3 spans 12 amino acids. The V and J ends lost 11 bases and 9 bases respectively, with 17 bases between them. The CDR3 DNA follows: TGTGCCGGCTCTGTGGCAGGAATTGAGCAGTTCTTC. It codes for CAGSVAGIEQFF.

The V and J genes are TRBV7-9 and TRBJ2-3; D ambiguous. Germline values: CDR1 SEHNR, CDR2 FQNEAQ (reference sequence). The V end lost 4 bases, the J end lost 2 bases, and 10 bases lay between the germline ends. The CDR3 is made up of 14 amino acids. The CDR3 loop reads CASSSDLLTDTQYF. DNA of the CDR3: TGTGCCAGCAGCTCAGATCTACTCACAGATACGCAGTATTTT.

The rearrangement joins TRBV12-3 or TRBV12-4 to TRBJ1-3; D is uncertain. The CDR3 contains 12 residues. Trimming left V 5 bases short and J 4 bases short, with 6 bases between. The CDR3 reads CASSTRGNTIYF. DNA for the CDR3: TGTGCCAGCAGTACCAGAGGAAACACCATATATTTT.

V and J are TRBV7-9 and TRBJ1-4, with D perhaps TRBD1 (6 bases). Trimming removed 6 bases from V and 11 bases from J, with 19 bases in between. The CDR3 runs 14 residues. CDR1 is SEHNR and CDR2 is FQNEAQ in the germline V gene (reference sequence). DNA for the CDR3: TGTGCCAGCAGTCCCACAGGGTCCTCTGGGAAACTGTTTTTT. As protein: CASSPTGSSGKLFF.

This clonotype was observed a handful of times. The chain is built from TRBV11-3 and TRBJ2-3, with TRBD2 matching over 13 bases. This CDR3 comprises 16 residues. Germline values: CDR1 SGHNT, CDR2 YENEEA. V shed 5 bases, J shed 5 bases, and the junction held 7 bases outside the gene matches. CDR3 sequence: CASSTGTSGKEDTQYF. As DNA, the CDR3 is TGTGCCAGCAGCACCGGGACTAGCGGGAAGGAAGATACGCAGTATTTT.

There are a few counts of this clonotype. V gene TRBV12-3 or TRBV12-4 combines with J gene TRBJ2-5; D remains unclear. The CDR3 consists of 13 residues. Trimming took off 4 bases at V and 5 bases at J, with 11 bases between the two ends. The CDR3 region has the DNA TGTGCCAGCAGTTCCGGGTCACCGGAGACCCAGTACTTC. Translation gives CASSSGSPETQYF.

This clonotype has only a few counts. This chain uses TRBV28 with TRBJ2-5, with TRBD2 identical over 7 bases. The CDR3 is made up of 16 amino acids. After removal of 7 bases from V and 2 bases from J, the junction contained 13 bases not matched to a gene. Germline V gene sequence: CDR1 MDHEN, CDR2 SYDVKM. The CDR3 bases are TGTGCCAGCACCTGGGGGGGACCAACCAGTCAAGAGACCCAGTACTTC. This translates into CASTWGGPTSQETQYF.

The genes are TRBV4-2 and TRBJ1-4; TRBD1 might be the D (5 bases). Looked up from germline, CDR1 is LGHNA and CDR2 is YNFKEQ. V was pared by 1 base and J by 3 bases, with 9 bases between. The CDR3 spans 15 residues. CDR3 nucleotide sequence: TGTGCCAGCAGCCAAGTGCAGGGAGCTAATGAAAAACTGTTTTTT. This gives the protein CASSQVQGANEKLFF.

The chain recombines TRBV20-1 with TRBJ2-2; 15 nucleotides line up with TRBD2. This CDR3 has 15 residues. After removal of 5 bases from V and 6 bases from J, the junction contained 4 bases not matched to a gene. CDR1 DFQATT and CDR2 SNEGSKA come from the germline V gene (reference sequence). The CDR3 bases are TGCAGTGCTGGACTAGCGGGAGGGCCCTCCGGGGAGCTGTTTTTT. Protein product: CSAGLAGGPSGELFF.

This clonotype has more than one count but fewer than ten. V gene TRBV15 combines with J gene TRBJ2-5; D ambiguous. Germline values: CDR1 LNHNV, CDR2 YYDKDF (reference sequence). The CDR3 has 15 amino acids. V lost 0 bases and J lost 4, with 12 bases in between. The CDR3 nucleotides are TGTGCCACCAGCAGAGATGAGGTTTTAGGAGAGACCCAGTACTTC. Protein product: CATSRDEVLGETQYF.

The CDR3 coding sequence is TGTGCCAGCAGCGTGGCTAGCGGGAAGGAGCAGTTCTTC. Residues: CASSVASGKEQFF. The V and J genes are TRBV9 and TRBJ2-7, with TRBD2 identical over 9 bases. The DNA end is more similar to TRBJ2-1, so the J call may be wrong. Germline V CDR1 and CDR2: SGDLS, YYNGEE. This CDR3 has 13 residues.

This sequence joins TRBV13 and TRBJ2-3; 12 nucleotides line up with TRBD2. The CDR3 contains 18 residues. Germline V lookup: CDR1 PRHDT, CDR2 FYEKMQ (reference sequence). With 2 bases clipped from V and 2 bases from J, the junction kept 8 bases outside the gene matches. This CDR3 is CASSLRLAGGVFTDTQYF. The CDR3 bases are TGTGCCAGCAGCTTAAGGCTAGCGGGAGGGGTCTTCACAGATACGCAGTATTTT. The full variable domain, rest sourced from reference TRBV13 and TRBJ2-3, is AAGVIQSPRHLIKEKRETATLKCYPIPRHDTVYWYQQGPGQDPQFLISFYEKMQSDKGSIPDRFSAQQFSDYHSELNMSSLELGDSALYFCASSLRLAGGVFTDTQYFGPGTRLTVL.

The genes are TRBV7-9 and TRBJ2-5; D is unresolved. V was trimmed by 0 bases and J by 2 bases, leaving 13 bases between them. The CDR3 spans 16 residues. Germline V gene lookup returns CDR1 SEHNR and CDR2 FQNEAQ (reference sequence). For the CDR3, the DNA is TGTGCCAGCAGCTTAGCAACCCGAGGAGAACAAGAGACCCAGTACTTC. Translating it yields CASSLATRGEQETQYF.

This clonotype was detected ten times or more. The chain's CDR3 is CASSVRPGGVETQYF. As DNA, the CDR3 is TGTGCCAGCAGCGTAAGGCCGGGAGGGGTAGAGACCCAGTACTTC. This chain uses TRBV9 with TRBJ2-5; TRBD2 matches 8 bases. The CDR3 runs 15 residues. Germline CDR1 SGDLS, CDR2 YYNGEE. J was trimmed by 4 bases and V by 1 base; bases with no gene match: 6.

The chain employs TRBV5-1 and TRBJ1-1; D unclear. Trimming left V 2 bases short and J 5 bases short, with 7 bases between. Germline V gene data show CDR1 as SGHRS and CDR2 as YFSETQ. The CDR3 length is 12 residues. In DNA, the CDR3 is TGCGCCAGCAGCTTCCAAGGTACTGAAGCTTTCTTT. It is translated as CASSFQGTEAFF.

The chain couples TRBV28 to TRBJ1-5, with a tentative D call TRBD1 (5 bases). The length of the CDR3 is 15 residues. The V gene's germline CDR1 is MDHEN and CDR2 SYDVKM. V was trimmed by 4 bases and J by 6 bases, leaving 16 bases between them. The CDR3 sequence is CASSSRDRGTQPQHF. The CDR3 DNA reads as TGTGCCAGCAGTTCCCGGGACCGAGGAACTCAGCCCCAGCATTTT.

The chain uses TRBV6-5 and TRBJ2-1; 7 bases match TRBD2. The CDR3 totals 15 residues. V was pared by 1 base and J by 9 bases, with 9 bases of the junction left unmatched. Germline V CDR1 and CDR2: MNHEY, SVGAGI. The chain's CDR3 is CASSYFWTSQSEQFF. DNA for the CDR3: TGTGCCAGCAGTTACTTCTGGACTAGTCAGAGTGAGCAGTTCTTC.